The 32 T cell receptor beta chains below were found in one sample sequenced in a study of blood T cells in healthy people across ages. Alongside a J-beta primer mix, a sample-barcoded 5' primer served in a second PCR lasting about 6 to 12 cycles. TCRdb analysed the 5' RACE reads with MiXCR anew, one entry per CDR3 protein. There are approximately 730,000 distinct CDR3 sequences in the sample; approximately 55% occur only once, and about two fifths lies in the top ten. Sequenced material: blood. These receptors all come from a man of 80 years or more in good health.

V and J are TRBV29-1 and TRBJ1-2, with unresolved D. The CDR3 extends over 14 amino acids. Per the germline V gene, CDR1 is SQVTM and CDR2 is ANQGSEA. V was trimmed by 5 bases and J by 3 bases, leaving 16 bases between them. CDR3 protein: CSVLDTTGDYGYTF. The CDR3 DNA is TGCAGCGTTCTCGACACGACGGGAGACTATGGCTACACCTTC.

This clonotype occurred a few times. The J gene is TRBJ2-4, the V gene TRBV12-3 or TRBV12-4; 7 bases map to TRBD2. V trimming: 0 bases; J trimming: 6 bases; junction bases outside the gene matches: 8. The CDR3 length is 16 residues. The CDR3 DNA follows: TGTGCCAGCAGTTTAGCCCTGGCGGGGGTAGGAAACATTCAGTACTTC. The encoded protein is CASSLALAGVGNIQYF.

A remark on this clonotype: The conserved phenylalanine or tryptophan is not found at the CDR3 terminus, so this likely reflects a read error. The chain has TRBV27 and TRBJ2-6, with D uncertain. This CDR3 comprises 16 residues. V lost 2 bases, J lost 2 bases, and 10 bases lay in between. Looked up from germline, CDR1 is MNHEY and CDR2 is SMNVEV (reference sequence). CDR3 in amino acids: CASSLSRVPGANVLTS. Written as DNA, the CDR3 is TGTGCCAGCAGTTTAAGTAGAGTCCCTGGGGCCAACGTCCTGACTTCC.

This clonotype was seen ten or more times. This chain joins TRBV11-2 and TRBJ2-3; D is possibly TRBD2 (5 bases). Germline assignment: CDR1 SGHAT and CDR2 FQNNGV. The CDR3 is 13 residues long. Trimming removed 4 bases at V and 14 bases at J, with 19 bases between. The CDR3 protein is CASSSGVTRYAYF. The CDR3 DNA reads as TGTGCCAGCAGCTCCGGGGTTACAAGATACGCGTATTTT.

The chain employs TRBV12-3 or TRBV12-4 and TRBJ2-5; maybe TRBD2 (6 bases). The CDR3 spans 12 residues. V lost 6 bases to trimming and J lost 11 bases, with 16 bases between them. The CDR3 loop reads CASSLMTREQYF. As DNA, the CDR3 is TGTGCCAGCAGCCTCATGACCCGGGAGCAGTACTTC.

V gene TRBV20-1 combines with J gene TRBJ2-7, with D tentatively TRBD2 (7 bases). Germline V lookup: CDR1 DFQATT, CDR2 SNEGSKA (reference sequence). Between the trimmed V and J ends, which lost 6 bases and 0 bases, there was a span of 21 bases. This CDR3 spans 16 amino acids. CDR3 region: CSAPGGRGWSSYEQYF. CDR3 sequence (DNA): TGCAGTGCCCCTGGGGGGAGGGGGTGGAGCTCCTACGAGCAGTACTTC.

In this sample, this clonotype turned up a few times. The chain recombines TRBV28 with TRBJ2-1; 9 nucleotides line up with TRBD2. The CDR3 loop spans 15 amino acids. Unmatched junction bases numbered 12, after V lost 7 bases and J lost 8 bases. CDR1 is MDHEN, CDR2 SYDVKM, per germline. The CDR3 nucleotides read TGTGCCAGCACAGCGGCGGTAGCGGGAGTAGATGAGCAGTTCTTC. This gives the protein CASTAAVAGVDEQFF.

V and J are TRBV20-1 and TRBJ1-2; 9 bases fit TRBD1. This CDR3 is 16 amino acids long. With V trimmed by 6 bases and J by 1 base, 12 bases remained unmatched. CDR1 is DFQATT and CDR2 is SNEGSKA in the germline V gene (reference sequence). CDR3 region: CSAPGQGFGVNYGYTF. As DNA, the CDR3 is TGCAGTGCACCCGGACAGGGGTTCGGGGTTAACTATGGCTACACCTTC.

The sample holds one count of this clonotype. The rearrangement links TRBV7-8 to TRBJ2-5, with D possibly matching TRBD2 (6 bases). Trimming took 7 bases from V and 11 from J, leaving 20 bases between them. Germline-derived CDR1 and CDR2 are SGHVS and FQNEAQ. This CDR3 has 13 residues. The CDR3 bases are TGTGCCAGCACCTCGGGGGTTTACAATGAGCAGTACTTC. Its translation is CASTSGVYNEQYF.

CDR3 sequence: CASSSYGTGGNQPQHF. The DNA for the CDR3 is TGTGCCAGTAGTTCTTACGGGACAGGGGGCAATCAGCCCCAGCATTTT. V is TRBV19 and J is TRBJ1-5; 10 bases match TRBD1. V shed 5 bases and J 2 bases; nucleotides not matched to a gene: 6. Germline CDR1 is LNHDA and CDR2 is SQIVND (reference sequence). The CDR3 consists of 16 residues.

About this clonotype: A read error may produce the germline difference seen at one junction end. The V call is TRBV10-3, the J call TRBJ2-3, with D perhaps TRBD1 or TRBD2 (5 bases each). CDR3 size: 15 residues. CDR1 is ENHRY, CDR2 SYGVKD, per germline. The CDR3 loop reads CATSFARDSTDTQYF. CDR3 nucleotides: TGTGCCACCAGTTTTGCCCGGGACAGCACAGATACGCAGTATTTT.

This clonotype was counted ten times or more. The rearrangement joins TRBV18 to TRBJ2-1; either TRBD1 or TRBD2 may fit D (5 bases each). V dropped 4 bases and J dropped 5 bases, with 15 bases sitting between them. This CDR3 is 15 amino acids long. CDR1 is KGHSH and CDR2 is LQKENI in the germline V gene. CDR3 DNA sequence: TGTGCCAGCTCACTCTTCGCCCGGGGCAACAATGAGCAGTTCTTC. Translating it yields CASSLFARGNNEQFF.

The table lists this clonotype with many counts. V is TRBV9 and J is TRBJ1-2; unclear D gene. Germline V gene sequence: CDR1 SGDLS, CDR2 YYNGEE. The CDR3 sequence is 15 residues long. With 0 bases removed from V and 4 bases from J, the gap between germline ends came to 13 bases. The CDR3 region has the DNA TGTGCCAGCAGCGTAGCTGAAGGCAGATCCTATGGCTACACCTTC. It is translated as CASSVAEGRSYGYTF.

This clonotype was found once. The chain uses TRBV20-1 and TRBJ1-1, with 11 positions matching TRBD1. From germline, CDR1 is DFQATT and CDR2 SNEGSKA (reference sequence). The CDR3 is 13 residues long. Trimming at V came to 5 bases and at J to 4 bases, leaving 3 bases not matched to a gene. The CDR3 DNA is TGCAGTGCTCCCGGGACAGGGGGCACTGAAGCTTTCTTT. Protein: CSAPGTGGTEAFF.

This clonotype was observed once. The genes are TRBV2 and TRBJ1-5; TRBD1 might be the D (6 bases). The CDR3 contains 14 residues. Germline V lookup: CDR1 SNHLY, CDR2 FYNNEI. V shed 3 bases and J shed 7 bases, with 13 bases lying between them. The CDR3 is CASSDQGQRQPQHF. CDR3 DNA sequence: TGTGCCAGCAGTGACCAGGGGCAGAGGCAGCCCCAGCATTTT.

V usage is TRBV21-1 and J usage is TRBJ1-1. TRBV21-1 is a known pseudogene. The CDR3 spans 12 residues. The CDR3 spells CASSKRGPEAFF. CDR3 coding DNA: TGTGCCAGCAGCAAAAGAGGACCTGAAGCTTTCTTT.

V usage is TRBV10-3 and J usage is TRBJ2-1; D is undetermined. The CDR3 contains 14 residues. Trimming took off 0 bases at V and 7 bases at J, with 10 bases between the two ends. The germline V gene encodes CDR1 ENHRY and CDR2 SYGVKD. The CDR3 nucleotides are TGTGCCATCAGTGAGTCAGGAGTTCCGAATGAGCAGTTCTTC. Translation: CAISESGVPNEQFF.

The chain couples TRBV4-2 to TRBJ2-4; perhaps TRBD1 as D (5 bases). Near its end, the DNA agrees better with TRBJ2-7, so the J call may be wrong. The CDR3 length is 16 residues. Per germline, CDR1 LGHNA and CDR2 YNFKEQ. CDR3 protein: CASSPRVTQGPYEQYF. As DNA, the CDR3 is TGTGCCAGCAGCCCCAGGGTGACCCAAGGCCCCTACGAGCAGTACTTC.

This clonotype has a handful of counts. The V call is TRBV29-1, the J call TRBJ1-4; a weak D match, TRBD1 (6 bases). Germline CDR1 SQVTM, CDR2 ANQGSEA. The CDR3 loop spans 13 amino acids. Trimming cost V 5 bases and J 8 bases, with 15 bases left between them. This CDR3 reads CSVIRGADEKLFF. The CDR3 DNA reads as TGCAGCGTTATTCGGGGGGCGGACGAAAAACTGTTTTTT.

V and J are TRBV14 and TRBJ2-1; TRBD2 matches 7 bases. This CDR3 contains 22 residues. Germline lookup yields CDR1 SGHDN and CDR2 FVKESK. J was trimmed by 4 bases and V by 4 bases; bases with no gene match: 28. The chain's CDR3 is CASSRSSGGQGRWEGRYNEQFF. As DNA, the CDR3 is TGTGCCAGCAGCCGCTCATCTGGCGGACAAGGGAGGTGGGAGGGGAGATACAATGAGCAGTTCTTC.

The V gene is TRBV11-1, the J gene TRBJ2-6, with 7 positions matching TRBD2. This CDR3 is 15 amino acids long. Germline CDR1 is SGHAT and CDR2 is FQDESV (reference sequence). The V and J ends lost 4 bases and 4 bases, in that order; junction bases with no gene match: 4. Here the CDR3 reads CASSSREAGANVLTF. The CDR3 nucleotides read TGTGCCAGCAGCTCTCGGGAGGCCGGGGCCAACGTCCTGACTTTC.

The chain carries TRBV2 and TRBJ1-5; D is undetermined. CDR3 length equals 13 residues. Germline V CDR1 and CDR2: SNHLY, FYNNEI. Trimming removed 9 bases from V and 0 bases from J, with 9 bases in between. In DNA, the CDR3 is TGTGCCAGTCGACGGACTAGCAATCAGCCCCAGCATTTT. Its protein is CASRRTSNQPQHF.

This clonotype was found a few times. The chain employs TRBV6-5 and TRBJ1-2; TRBD1 might be the D (6 bases). V was cut by 11 bases and J by 7 bases, with 23 bases left in between. Germline CDR1 MNHEY, CDR2 SVGAGI. This CDR3 contains 14 residues. For the CDR3, the DNA is TGTGCCTCCAAAGGGCCGGGGGCGTCTGCTGGCTACACCTTC. Its translation is CASKGPGASAGYTF.

This chain connects TRBV12-3 or TRBV12-4 to TRBJ2-3; D may correspond to TRBD1 or TRBD2 (5 bases each). CDR3 length: 14 residues. V was clipped by 6 bases and J by 14 bases, with 24 bases between them. The chain's CDR3 is CASSRRSGHRYAYF. In nucleotides, the CDR3 is TGTGCCAGCAGCCGCCGGAGCGGACACAGATACGCGTATTTT.

The chain uses TRBV18 and TRBJ2-7; 7 bases agree with TRBD2. The ends lost 7 bases at V and 2 bases at J; junction bases unmatched: 8. Germline CDR1 reads KGHSH; CDR2 reads LQKENI. The CDR3 totals 14 residues. DNA of the CDR3: TGTGCCAGCTGCGAACGAGCGGGACCCTACGAGCAGTACTTC. Amino acid sequence: CASCERAGPYEQYF.

The chain recombines TRBV6-1 with TRBJ2-5, with 9 bases aligning to TRBD2. The J call is uncertain, as TRBJ2-1 better fits the DNA end. CDR1 is MNHNS, CDR2 SASEGT, per germline. This CDR3 spans 16 amino acids. CDR3 residues: CASSELVAGEAETQFF. CDR3 nucleotides: TGTGCCAGCAGTGAGCTGGTAGCGGGAGAGGCAGAGACCCAGTTCTTC.

The chain employs TRBV7-6 and TRBJ1-2, with no clear D. The CDR3 contains 14 residues. Trimming stripped 1 base from V and 2 bases from J, with 8 bases between. Germline V CDR1 and CDR2: SGHVS, FNYEAQ. The CDR3 reads CASSLGNNNYGYTF. DNA of the CDR3: TGTGCCAGCAGCTTAGGGAACAACAACTATGGCTACACCTTC.

The chain carries TRBV9 and TRBJ1-2; 10 bases align to TRBD1. With V trimmed by 4 bases and J by 7 bases, 13 bases remained unmatched. Looked up from germline, CDR1 is SGDLS and CDR2 is YYNGEE. The CDR3 is 16 amino acids. CDR3 sequence: CASSPPRDRGKGGYTF. In nucleotides, the CDR3 is TGTGCCAGCAGCCCACCCCGGGACAGGGGTAAAGGTGGCTACACCTTC.

This rearrangement joins TRBV5-1 to TRBJ2-5, with D possibly being TRBD1 or TRBD2 (5 bases each). The V and J ends lost 6 bases and 0 bases respectively, with 15 bases between them. Germline loops: CDR1 SGHRS, CDR2 YFSETQ. This CDR3 has 15 residues. The CDR3 region is CASTRDGGDQETQYF. CDR3 DNA: TGCGCCAGCACCCGGGACGGAGGAGACCAAGAGACCCAGTACTTC.

The DNA of the CDR3 is TGTGCCAGCAGCTCCTTCCCAAGGATCACCTACAATGAGCAGTTCTTC. Encoded protein: CASSSFPRITYNEQFF. The chain links TRBV7-2 to TRBJ2-1; no clear D. CDR1 is SGHTA and CDR2 is FQGNSA in the germline V gene. V lost 4 bases, J lost 2 bases, and 15 bases lay in between. This CDR3 spans 16 amino acids.

V is TRBV20-1 and J is TRBJ1-6; D perhaps matches TRBD1 (5 bases). The germline V gene has CDR1 DFQATT and CDR2 SNEGSKA (reference sequence). CDR3 length equals 18 residues. Trimming left V 3 bases short and J 0 bases short, with 18 bases between. The CDR3 loop reads CSARVGDQTSSYNSPLHF. CDR3 DNA sequence: TGCAGTGCTAGGGTGGGGGACCAGACTAGCTCCTATAATTCACCCCTCCACTTT.

This clonotype was seen a few times. The V call is TRBV10-1, the J call TRBJ2-4; D is possibly TRBD1 (5 bases). Matching the DNA end better, TRBJ2-7 makes the J call doubtful. In germline, CDR1 is WNHNN, CDR2 SYGVQD (reference sequence). CDR3 length equals 14 residues. CDR3 coding DNA: TGCGCCAGCAGTGAGTGGAAGACAGCCTACGAGCAGTACTTC. Its protein is CASSEWKTAYEQYF.